This note documents a single T cell receptor beta chain sequence. What it binds is unknown. At one end, the junction sequence differs from germline, possibly due to a read error. This sample was included in a study of T cell repertoires in ileal Crohn's disease. Study information: From the resection specimen's proximal margin, biopsies were taken as MI. The study, taken as a whole, reports: Clonal expansions were more frequent in active smokers than non-smokers at surgery. Clonality above 26.8% at surgery always came with endoscopic recurrence.

Germline CDR1 reads LGHNT; CDR2 reads FRNRAP. The CDR3 is 13 residues long. Time point in this sample: proximal margin of the surgical specimen (macroscopically non-inflamed). Assay: immunoSEQ multiplex PCR; the TCRdb copy retains only in-frame clones and omits some. The sample lists thousands of clones, 55% to 80% occurring once. The receptor comes from an adult with Crohn's disease. This chain uses TRBV12-5 with TRBJ1-2; perhaps TRBD1 as D (6 bases). Sequencing was done on a sample of ileal tissue. CDR3 in DNA: TGTGCTAGTGGTGACATGACAGGCTATCGCTACACCTTC. It specifies CASGDMTGYRYTF.